A single sample is the source of the 13 T cell receptor beta chains below, sequenced in a study of human T cells and chemical hapten exposure. Time point in this sample: pre-sensitization, week 0. The sample's treatment: therapeutic diphenylcyclopropenone sensitization with weekly scalp DPC. TCRdb itself ran the RACE reads through MiXCR, one entry per CDR3 protein. The sample lists about 180,000 distinct CDR3 sequences; around 30% were seen once. The sample consisted of whole blood, taken in connection with sensitization to the hapten diphenylcyclopropenone (DPC). The receptor set was obtained from a woman aged 30 to 39 with alopecia areata. Some clones in this sample may be carry-over from other donors' samples.

CDR3 region: CATSDLNDEFGGAEQYF. DNA of the CDR3: TGTGCCACCAGTGATTTGAATGATGAGTTCGGGGGAGCCGAGCAGTACTTC. The chain uses TRBV24-1 and TRBJ2-7, with a tentative D call TRBD2 (6 bases). Germline values: CDR1 KGHDR, CDR2 SFDVKD. V was cut by 0 bases and J by 6 bases, with 20 bases left in between. This CDR3 contains 17 residues.

There are a few counts of this clonotype. The genes are TRBV29-1 and TRBJ2-1; TRBD1 might be the D (6 bases). The CDR3 has 13 residues. V was pared by 5 bases and J by 5 bases, with 13 bases between. The germline CDR1 and CDR2 sequences are SQVTM and ANQGSEA. CDR3 sequence: CSVPGQWDNEQFF. The CDR3 DNA reads TGCAGCGTTCCAGGACAGTGGGACAATGAGCAGTTCTTC.

This chain links TRBV28 with TRBJ1-2; 8 bases are shared with TRBD1. The CDR3 extends over 14 amino acids. CDR1 is MDHEN, CDR2 SYDVKM, per germline. J gave up 3 bases and V 4 bases, and 4 bases lay outside the gene matches. The CDR3 sequence is CASSSQQGDYGYTF. In DNA, the CDR3 is TGTGCCAGCAGTTCCCAACAGGGGGACTATGGCTACACCTTC.

The chain uses TRBV4-1 and TRBJ2-7, with no clear D. Germline values: CDR1 MGHRA, CDR2 YSYEKL. Trimming removed 1 base at V and 3 bases at J, with 19 bases between. The length of the CDR3 is 17 residues. CDR3 in amino acids: CASSQVIQADHFYEQYF. In DNA, the CDR3 is TGCGCCAGCAGCCAAGTTATCCAGGCCGACCACTTCTACGAGCAGTACTTC.

V and J are TRBV6-5 and TRBJ2-6, with D tentatively TRBD1 or TRBD2 (5 bases each). The V end lost 6 bases, the J end lost 1 base, and 10 bases lay between the germline ends. The CDR3 has 15 residues. The V gene's germline CDR1 is MNHEY and CDR2 SVGAGI. The CDR3 region is CASSTGGSGANVLTF. CDR3 DNA: TGTGCCAGCAGCACTGGGGGATCTGGGGCCAACGTCCTGACTTTC.

In its sample, this clonotype was seen a few times. The chain recombines TRBV29-1 with TRBJ2-3, with D perhaps TRBD1 (5 bases). The CDR3 is 15 residues long. The germline V and J ends were trimmed by 4 bases and 1 base, with 15 bases remaining between them. Per germline, CDR1 SQVTM and CDR2 ANQGSEA. The CDR3 loop is CSVAGWGWGTDTQYF. The CDR3 nucleotides read TGCAGCGTTGCCGGGTGGGGCTGGGGCACAGATACGCAGTATTTT.

Only a few counts were recorded for this clonotype. This sequence joins TRBV21-1 and TRBJ2-3. TRBV21-1 is a pseudogene segment. This CDR3 has 14 amino acids. The CDR3 nucleotides are TGTGCCAGCAGAAGAGAAGCAGCGCGGGATACGCAGTATTTT. It is translated as CASRREAARDTQYF.

The chain couples TRBV5-4 to TRBJ2-7, with 7 nucleotides matching TRBD2. Trimming took 4 bases from V and 9 from J; bases not matched to a gene: 4. The CDR3 consists of 11 residues. Per germline, CDR1 SGHNT and CDR2 YYREEE (reference sequence). CDR3 coding DNA: TGTGCCAGCAGCACCCAGCGGGGGCAGTACTTC. Translated, it gives CASSTQRGQYF.

A few counts support this clonotype. The V gene is TRBV9, the J gene TRBJ2-1, with D tentatively TRBD1 (6 bases). The ends were cut back, 9 bases at V and 7 bases at J, with 17 bases in the middle. The CDR3 covers 13 residues. Germline V gives CDR1 SGDLS, CDR2 YYNGEE. CDR3 in amino acids: CANSSEQGNEQFF. CDR3 coding DNA: TGTGCCAACAGTTCCGAACAGGGAAATGAGCAGTTCTTC.

The chain is built from TRBV29-1 and TRBJ2-6, with D possibly TRBD1 on 6 matching bases. This CDR3 is 15 amino acids long. Germline V gene data show CDR1 as SQVTM and CDR2 as ANQGSEA. Trimming removed 7 bases at V and 2 bases at J, with 15 bases between. CDR3 sequence reads: CSAELWGPGANVLTF. The CDR3 coding sequence is TGCAGCGCCGAACTGTGGGGGCCTGGGGCCAACGTCCTGACTTTC.

V gene TRBV7-6 combines with J gene TRBJ1-1; TRBD1 aligns across 7 bases. There are 15 residues in the CDR3. Germline assignment: CDR1 SGHVS and CDR2 FNYEAQ. V gave up 1 base and J gave up 1 base; unmatched junction bases: 3. The DNA for the CDR3 is TGTGCCAGCAGCTTAGGGAAGGGGGCGAACACTGAAGCTTTCTTT. This codes for CASSLGKGANTEAFF.

This chain links TRBV20-1 with TRBJ1-5, with 8 bases aligning to TRBD1. Germline CDR1 DFQATT, CDR2 SNEGSKA (reference sequence). CDR3 length: 14 residues. After removal of 3 bases from V and 5 bases from J, the junction contained 6 bases not matched to a gene. The CDR3 DNA reads TGCAGTGCTAGGCGGACAGGGATGGATCAGCCCCAGCATTTT. Translating it yields CSARRTGMDQPQHF.

This clonotype was seen only a few times. The V and J genes are TRBV25-1 and TRBJ1-1; no definite D call. Germline V gene sequence: CDR1 MGHDK, CDR2 SYGVNS. This CDR3 comprises 12 residues. Deletions cut 3 bases from V and 9 bases from J, with 11 bases between. CDR3 DNA sequence: TGTGCCAGCAGTGACCTGGCGGTGAAAGCTTTCTTT. Encoded protein: CASSDLAVKAFF.